Below, 29 T cell receptor beta chains from the same sample are listed, as sequenced in a study of blood T cell repertoires in COVID-19. Method: immunoSEQ multiplex PCR; TCRdb's copy keeps in-frame clones and lacks some. The repertoire includes 200,000 to 300,000 clones, 75% to 85% of them detected once, and approximately 4.8% sits in the top ten. The sample comprised peripheral blood. These receptors were obtained from a woman aged 70-85 years with acute or convalescent COVID-19.

This clone was recorded a few times. Other DNA sequences in the same sample also yield this CDR3. The chain combines TRBV28 with TRBJ1-2, with TRBD1 matching over 8 bases. Germline V gene sequence: CDR1 MDHEN, CDR2 SYDVKM. The trim removed 3 bases at V and 5 bases at J, leaving 5 bases unmatched. The CDR3 has 14 amino acids. CDR3 region: CASSLTQGAYGYTF. CDR3 DNA sequence: TGTGCCAGCAGTTTGACGCAGGGGGCGTATGGCTACACCTTC.

This clone showed up just a few times. The chain recombines TRBV19 with TRBJ1-5, with D possibly TRBD1 on 6 matching bases. This CDR3 spans 14 amino acids. Germline V gene data show CDR1 as LNHDA and CDR2 as SQIVND (reference sequence). V dropped 5 bases and J dropped 4 bases, with 12 bases sitting between them. This CDR3 is CASSAVQGNQPQHF. Here the CDR3 DNA reads TGTGCCAGTAGTGCCGTTCAGGGGAATCAGCCCCAGCATTTT.

The chain uses TRBV5-6 and TRBJ1-4; D may be TRBD1 (5 bases). Trimming cost V 4 bases and J 6 bases, with 22 bases left between them. This CDR3 has 17 amino acids. Germline V gene data show CDR1 as SGHDT and CDR2 as YYEEEE. Here the CDR3 reads CASSSETRQIRYEKLFF. The CDR3 DNA is TGTGCCAGCAGCAGTGAAACTCGACAGATTCGGTATGAAAAACTGTTTTTT.

This chain uses TRBV19 with TRBJ1-6, with 8 bases identical to TRBD1. After removal of 8 bases from V and 8 bases from J, the junction contained 14 bases not matched to a gene. This CDR3 region has 16 residues. The germline gives CDR1 LNHDA, CDR2 SQIVND (reference sequence). CDR3 DNA: TGTGCCAGTTCATTCCAGGGGGCGGCAATTCATTCACCCCTCCACTTT. Translated: CASSFQGAAIHSPLHF.

The gene calls are TRBV18 and TRBJ1-3, with 7 nucleotides matching TRBD1. Germline-derived CDR1 and CDR2 are KGHSH and LQKENI. The CDR3 covers 16 residues. The ends lost 6 bases at V and 0 bases at J; junction bases unmatched: 8. The CDR3 loop reads CASSPRQGFSGNTIYF. The CDR3 region has the DNA TGTGCCAGCTCGCCCCGACAGGGATTCTCTGGAAACACCATATATTTT.

This chain uses TRBV6-5 with TRBJ1-2, with D possibly being TRBD1 (5 bases). Germline-derived CDR1 and CDR2 are MNHEY and SVGAGI. The CDR3 extends over 16 amino acids. V was clipped by 2 bases and J by 8 bases, with 21 bases between them. The CDR3 sequence is CASSYAGLGGEEGYTF. DNA for the CDR3: TGTGCCAGCAGTTACGCAGGACTCGGGGGGGAAGAAGGCTACACCTTC.

This rearrangement joins TRBV18 to TRBJ1-5; TRBD1 matches 9 bases. Germline trimming cut 2 bases from V and 6 bases from J; bases unmatched to any gene: 2. This CDR3 has 14 amino acids. CDR1 KGHSH and CDR2 LQKENI come from the germline V gene. The CDR3: CASSPTGGVQPQHF. DNA of the CDR3: TGTGCCAGCTCACCAACAGGGGGCGTTCAGCCCCAGCATTTT.

This chain joins TRBV7-6 and TRBJ1-2; 7 bases line up with TRBD1. The germline CDR1 and CDR2 sequences are SGHVS and FNYEAQ. The CDR3 totals 14 residues. Germline trimming cut 5 bases from V and 2 bases from J; bases unmatched to any gene: 5. The CDR3 protein is CASSADRANYGYTF. The CDR3 region has the DNA TGTGCCAGCAGCGCAGACAGGGCAAACTATGGCTACACCTTC.

J is TRBJ1-3 and V is TRBV7-6; D gene uncertain. Germline CDR1 SGHVS, CDR2 FNYEAQ. With 3 bases removed from V and 8 bases from J, the gap between germline ends came to 8 bases. The CDR3 extends over 12 amino acids. Here the CDR3 DNA reads TGTGCCAGCAGCTTTACCGGGGACACCATATATTTT. Its translation is CASSFTGDTIYF.

This clone was observed a few times. V and J are TRBV2 and TRBJ1-4, with TRBD1 matching 8 bases. This CDR3 spans 14 amino acids. V shed 6 bases, J shed 8 bases, and the junction held 8 bases outside the gene matches. Germline lookup yields CDR1 SNHLY and CDR2 FYNNEI. CDR3 sequence reads: CASRGQAFEEKLFF. The CDR3 region has the DNA TGTGCCAGCAGGGGACAGGCTTTTGAGGAAAAACTGTTTTTT.

This chain links TRBV6-5 with TRBJ2-7, with D maybe TRBD1 (6 bases). The germline V gene has CDR1 MNHEY and CDR2 SVGAGI. The CDR3 is 16 residues long. V was trimmed by 0 bases and J by 3 bases, leaving 15 bases between them. In DNA, the CDR3 is TGTGCCAGCAGTTACTCGAGAGCTGGGGGCCACTACGAGCAGTACTTC. It codes for CASSYSRAGGHYEQYF.

This chain joins TRBV11-2 and TRBJ1-2; 10 bases fit TRBD1. There are 15 residues in the CDR3. Germline V gene lookup returns CDR1 SGHAT and CDR2 FQNNGV. After removal of 5 bases from V and 3 bases from J, the junction contained 6 bases not matched to a gene. The CDR3 sequence is CASSQTGGADYGYTF. The CDR3 coding sequence is TGTGCCAGCAGCCAGACAGGGGGCGCGGACTATGGCTACACCTTC.

This rearrangement joins TRBV21-1 to TRBJ1-1; TRBD1 is the table's D call and was not checked against the DNA. TRBV21-1 is a documented pseudogene. This CDR3 comprises 14 residues. The CDR3 reads CASSKGQGAAEAFF. The CDR3 DNA sequence: TGTGCCAGCAGCAAAGGTCAGGGGGCGGCTGAAGCTTTCTTT.

This clone has only one observation. The CDR3 protein is CASSPRGGNTDTQYF. CDR3 DNA: TGTGCCAGCAGCCCCCGGGGAGGGAACACAGATACGCAGTATTTT. This chain connects TRBV7-9 to TRBJ2-3; 7 nucleotides agree with TRBD2. Germline V gene sequence: CDR1 SEHNR, CDR2 FQNEAQ (reference sequence). The CDR3 sequence is 15 residues long. V lost 5 bases, J lost 2 bases, and 7 bases stayed unmatched. The entire variable domain, with the rest obtained from reference TRBV7-9 and TRBJ2-3, is as follows: DTGVSQNPRHKITKRGQNVTFRCDPISEHNRLYWYRQTLGQGPEFLTYFQNEAQLEKSRLLSDRFSAERPKGSFSTLEIQRTEQGDSAMYLCASSPRGGNTDTQYFGPGTRLTVL.

CDR3 DNA: TGTGCCAGCAGTCTCGGGGACAGTTACACAGATACGCAGTATTTT. Translating it yields CASSLGDSYTDTQYF. The chain carries TRBV25-1 and TRBJ2-3, with 7 bases fitting TRBD1. This CDR3 comprises 15 residues. V dropped 5 bases and J dropped 2; count of bases not matched to a gene: 7. Per the germline V gene, CDR1 is MGHDK and CDR2 is SYGVNS.

The genes are TRBV30 and TRBJ2-3; D perhaps matches TRBD2 (5 bases). This CDR3 comprises 12 residues. Trimming stripped 0 bases from V and 8 bases from J, with 9 bases between. Germline values: CDR1 GTSNPN, CDR2 SVGIG (reference sequence). The CDR3 DNA reads TGTGCCTGGAGTGTTCAAGCGGCTACGCAGTATTTT. Its protein is CAWSVQAATQYF.

This clone was observed a single time. The chain recombines TRBV9 with TRBJ1-1, with D perhaps TRBD1 (5 bases). Trimming removed 3 bases at V and 6 bases at J, with 18 bases between. The length of the CDR3 is 15 residues. Germline CDR1 reads SGDLS; CDR2 reads YYNGEE. In DNA form, the CDR3 reads TGTGCCAGCAGCGGAGGGGAGGCCGGGAGGGCTGAAGCTTTCTTT. Amino acid sequence: CASSGGEAGRAEAFF.

On this clone: Other nucleotide sequences in the sample specify the same CDR3. The genes are TRBV15 and TRBJ2-7, with D possibly TRBD1 on 6 matching bases. In germline, CDR1 is LNHNV, CDR2 YYDKDF (reference sequence). This CDR3 is built from 12 residues. V lost 3 bases to trimming and J lost 4 bases, with 7 bases between them. In DNA, the CDR3 is TGTGCCACCAGCAGGGACAGATACGAGCAGTACTTC. Its protein is CATSRDRYEQYF.

The genes are TRBV9 and TRBJ2-5, with TRBD2 matching over 11 bases. Losses at the gene ends were 4 bases for V and 1 base for J; bases not matched to a gene: 3. The germline gives CDR1 SGDLS, CDR2 YYNGEE. This CDR3 region has 15 residues. The CDR3 DNA sequence: TGTGCCAGCAGCTTTAGCGGGGGGGCCCAAGAGACCCAGTACTTC. Amino acids: CASSFSGGAQETQYF.

The CDR3 DNA sequence: TGTGCCAGCATCTATGGGCAGACCTCTGGAAACACCATATATTTT. It translates to CASIYGQTSGNTIYF. This sequence joins TRBV28 and TRBJ1-3, with D unresolved. This CDR3 spans 15 amino acids. Looked up from germline, CDR1 is MDHEN and CDR2 is SYDVKM. The V gene lost 7 bases and the J gene lost 0 bases, with 13 bases spanning the gap.

J is TRBJ1-1 and V is TRBV27; D might be TRBD1 (6 bases). Trimming pared 5 bases from V and 4 bases from J, leaving 20 bases between. Germline assignment: CDR1 MNHEY and CDR2 SMNVEV (reference sequence). The CDR3 has 16 amino acids. CDR3 loop: CASSPLVRGAGTEAFF. CDR3 nucleotides: TGTGCCAGCAGTCCCCTTGTTCGGGGGGCCGGCACTGAAGCTTTCTTT.

Ten or more counts support this clone. The chain's CDR3 is CASSSRTSAGELFF. CDR3 nucleotides: TGTGCCAGCAGTTCCCGTACGAGTGCCGGGGAGCTGTTTTTT. V and J are TRBV6-5 and TRBJ2-2; no definite D call. The CDR3 is made up of 14 amino acids. The ends were cut back, 4 bases at V and 6 bases at J, with 12 bases in the middle. Germline CDR1 is MNHEY and CDR2 is SVGAGI.

This clone was seen only once. This rearrangement joins TRBV27 to TRBJ1-1; the match to TRBD1 covers 10 bases. This CDR3 comprises 16 residues. The germline gives CDR1 MNHEY, CDR2 SMNVEV (reference sequence). The junction had 8 bases not matched to a gene; V was cut back by 5 bases and J by 2 bases. In nucleotides, the CDR3 is TGTGCCAGCAGTCACCTGACAGGGGGCGGAAACACTGAAGCTTTCTTT. It is translated as CASSHLTGGGNTEAFF.

This sequence joins TRBV19 and TRBJ1-6; 8 nucleotides line up with TRBD1. The CDR3 spans 14 residues. Trimming removed 4 bases from V and 7 bases from J; junction bases left unmatched: 3. CDR1 and CDR2 (germline): LNHDA, SQIVND (reference sequence). The CDR3 sequence is CASSNRGENSPLHF. The CDR3 nucleotides are TGTGCCAGTAGTAACAGGGGGGAGAATTCACCCCTCCACTTT. Full variable domain (rest looked up from reference TRBV19 and TRBJ1-6): DGGITQSPKYLFRKEGQNVTLSCEQNLNHDAMYWYRQDPGQGLRLIYYSQIVNDFQKGDIAEGYSVSREKKESFPLTVTSAQKNPTAFYLCASSNRGENSPLHFGNGTRLTVT.

This clone showed up just once. The V call is TRBV6-6, the J call TRBJ1-4; TRBD1 matches 7 bases. From germline, CDR1 is MNHNY and CDR2 SVGAGI (reference sequence). V shed 2 bases, J shed 7 bases, and the junction held 7 bases outside the gene matches. CDR3 size: 15 residues. The CDR3 is CASSYSRGRGEKLFF. In nucleotides, the CDR3 is TGTGCCAGCAGTTACAGTAGGGGGCGAGGTGAAAAACTGTTTTTT.

The chain uses TRBV6-6 and TRBJ1-2; D is uncertain. The CDR3 runs 12 residues. CDR1 and CDR2 (germline): MNHNY, SVGAGI (reference sequence). Trimming pared 8 bases from V and 4 bases from J, leaving 11 bases between. The CDR3 region has the DNA TGTGCCAGCTCCAAGAGCCCCTATGGCTACACCTTC. Translated: CASSKSPYGYTF.

V gene TRBV18 combines with J gene TRBJ2-3; D remains unclear. CDR3 length: 12 amino acids. Germline loops: CDR1 KGHSH, CDR2 LQKENI. The V end was cut by 5 bases, the J end by 1 base, with 4 bases between. CDR3 region: CASSAGTDTQYF. The CDR3, as DNA: TGTGCCAGCTCAGCGGGCACAGATACGCAGTATTTT.

The gene calls are TRBV6-4 and TRBJ1-4, with a possible D match to TRBD1 (6 bases). The CDR3 loop spans 12 amino acids. The germline gives CDR1 MRHNA, CDR2 SNTAGT. V shed 3 bases and J shed 10 bases, with 9 bases lying between them. The CDR3 is CASSDRGGKLFF. CDR3 bases: TGTGCCAGCAGTGATAGAGGGGGAAAACTGTTTTTT.

V and J are TRBV28 and TRBJ1-2, with 7 bases matching TRBD1. With V trimmed by 5 bases and J by 0 bases, 12 bases remained unmatched. The V gene's germline CDR1 is MDHEN and CDR2 SYDVKM. CDR3 length equals 17 residues. CDR3 in DNA: TGTGCCAGCAGTCTGCGGACAGGTTCTGGCACTAACTATGGCTACACCTTC. It is translated as CASSLRTGSGTNYGYTF.